The clone carrying this T cell receptor (beta chain) was counted once. What it recognizes is unknown. The sample originates from a study of OX40 agonist ivuxolimab in advanced cancers. About the research overall: Patients in the trial were receiving intravenous ivuxolimab every 2 weeks, at doses of 0.01 to 10 mg/kg. Participants averaged roughly 57 years of age (range about 23 to 90) and were 82.7% male. Points from the study as a whole: Circulating CD4+ and CD8+ T cells showed clonal expansion by week 6 at 0.1 to 3.0 mg/kg. It was not determined which antigens were specifically recognized by the peripheral T cells that had undergone clonal expansion.

The assay was immunoSEQ multiplex PCR, and TCRdb's table has in-frame clones only and misses some. The sample carries around 100,000 clones, about 86% recorded once. Germline V gene data show CDR1 as SEHNR and CDR2 as FQNEAQ (reference sequence). Trimming left V 2 bases short and J 7 bases short, with 12 bases between. The CDR3 is 14 residues long. The chain employs TRBV7-9 and TRBJ1-3; D call uncertain. This receptor was identified in an adult with an advanced solid tumor such as melanoma, head and neck, liver or kidney cancer. Sample: CD4+ or CD8+ T cells sorted from blood, taken in a trial of the OX40 agonist ivuxolimab. Written as DNA, the CDR3 is TGTGCCAGCAGCTTACTCCCAGTGGGGAACACCATATATTTT. Protein sequence: CASSLLPVGNTIYF. The full variable domain, completed using reference TRBV7-9 and TRBJ1-3, is DTGVSQNPRHKITKRGQNVTFRCDPISEHNRLYWYRQTLGQGPEFLTYFQNEAQLEKSRLLSDRFSAERPKGSFSTLEIQRTEQGDSAMYLCASSLLPVGNTIYFGEGSWLTVV.